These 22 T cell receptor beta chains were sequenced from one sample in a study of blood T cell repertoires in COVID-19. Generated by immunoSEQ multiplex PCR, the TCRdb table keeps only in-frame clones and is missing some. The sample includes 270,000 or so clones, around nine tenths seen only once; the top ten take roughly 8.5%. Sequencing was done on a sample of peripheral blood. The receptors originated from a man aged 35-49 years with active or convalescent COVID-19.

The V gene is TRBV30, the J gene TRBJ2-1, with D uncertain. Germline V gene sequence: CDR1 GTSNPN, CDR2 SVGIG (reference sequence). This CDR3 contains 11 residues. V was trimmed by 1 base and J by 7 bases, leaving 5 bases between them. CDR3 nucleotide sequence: TGTGCCTGGAGTGGCCTAAATGAGCAGTTCTTC. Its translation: CAWSGLNEQFF.

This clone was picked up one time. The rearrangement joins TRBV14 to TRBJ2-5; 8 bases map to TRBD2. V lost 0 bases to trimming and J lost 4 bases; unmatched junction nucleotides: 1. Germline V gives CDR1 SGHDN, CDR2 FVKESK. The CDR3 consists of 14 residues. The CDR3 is CASSQDLAGETQYF. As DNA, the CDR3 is TGTGCCAGCAGCCAAGATCTAGCGGGAGAGACCCAGTACTTC.

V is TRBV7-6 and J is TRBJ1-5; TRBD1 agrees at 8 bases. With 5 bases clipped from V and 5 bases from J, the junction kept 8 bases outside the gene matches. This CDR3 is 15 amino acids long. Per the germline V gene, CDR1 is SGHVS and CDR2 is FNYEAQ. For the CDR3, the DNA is TGTGCCAGCAGCCGAGGACTACAGGGGGATCAGCCCCAGCATTTT. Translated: CASSRGLQGDQPQHF.

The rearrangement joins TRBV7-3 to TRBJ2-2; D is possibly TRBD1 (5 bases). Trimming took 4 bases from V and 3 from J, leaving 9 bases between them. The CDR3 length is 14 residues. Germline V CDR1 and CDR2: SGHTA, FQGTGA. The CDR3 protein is CASSWGQYTGELFF. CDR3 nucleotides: TGTGCCAGCAGCTGGGGCCAGTACACCGGGGAGCTGTTTTTT.

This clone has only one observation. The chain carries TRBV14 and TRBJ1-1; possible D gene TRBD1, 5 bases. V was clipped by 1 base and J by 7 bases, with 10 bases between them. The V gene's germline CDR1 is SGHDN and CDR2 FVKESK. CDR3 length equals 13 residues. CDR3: CASSQVRTGEAFF. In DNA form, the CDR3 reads TGTGCCAGCAGCCAAGTAAGAACAGGTGAAGCTTTCTTT. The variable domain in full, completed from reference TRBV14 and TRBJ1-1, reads EAGVTQFPSHSVIEKGQTVTLRCDPISGHDNLYWYRRVMGKEIKFLLHFVKESKQDESGMPNNRFLAERTGGTYSTLKVQPAELEDSGVYFCASSQVRTGEAFFGQGTRLTVV.

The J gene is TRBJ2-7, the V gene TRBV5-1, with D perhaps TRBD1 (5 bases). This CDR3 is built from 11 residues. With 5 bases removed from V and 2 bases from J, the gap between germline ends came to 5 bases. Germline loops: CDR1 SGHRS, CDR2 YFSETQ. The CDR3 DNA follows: TGCGCCAGCAGGACAGCCTACGAGCAGTACTTC. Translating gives CASRTAYEQYF.

The CDR3 coding sequence is TGTGCCAGCTCCACAACCGGGACAGGGTGGGGCTACACCTTC. It codes for CASSTTGTGWGYTF. The chain joins TRBV27 to TRBJ1-2, with TRBD1 matching 9 bases. Per the germline V gene, CDR1 is MNHEY and CDR2 is SMNVEV (reference sequence). This CDR3 is 14 amino acids long. Unmatched junction bases numbered 12, after V lost 8 bases and J lost 8 bases.

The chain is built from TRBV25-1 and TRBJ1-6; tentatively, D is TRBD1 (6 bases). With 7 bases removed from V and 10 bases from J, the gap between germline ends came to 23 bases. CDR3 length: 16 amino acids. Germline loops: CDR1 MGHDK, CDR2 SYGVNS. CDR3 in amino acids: CASMGAAVGPQSPLHF. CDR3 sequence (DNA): TGTGCCAGCATGGGGGCTGCGGTAGGGCCACAGTCACCCCTCCACTTT.

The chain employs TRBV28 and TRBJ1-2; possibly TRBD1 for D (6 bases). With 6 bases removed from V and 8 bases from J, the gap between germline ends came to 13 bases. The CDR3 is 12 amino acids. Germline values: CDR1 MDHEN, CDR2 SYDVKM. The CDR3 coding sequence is TGTGCCAGCAGCTCCGACAGGTACGGCTACACCTTC. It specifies CASSSDRYGYTF.

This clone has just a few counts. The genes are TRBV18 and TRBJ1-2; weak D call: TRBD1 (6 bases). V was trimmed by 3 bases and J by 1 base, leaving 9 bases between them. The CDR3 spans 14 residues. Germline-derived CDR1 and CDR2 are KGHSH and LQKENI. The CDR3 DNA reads TGTGCCAGCTCACCCGACAGGAATAACTATGGCTACACCTTC. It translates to CASSPDRNNYGYTF.

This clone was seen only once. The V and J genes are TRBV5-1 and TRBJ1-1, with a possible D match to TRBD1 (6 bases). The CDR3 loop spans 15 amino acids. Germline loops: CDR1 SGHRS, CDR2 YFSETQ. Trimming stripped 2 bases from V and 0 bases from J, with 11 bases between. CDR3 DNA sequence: TGCGCCAGCAGCTTAGGACAGTCCATGAACACTGAAGCTTTCTTT. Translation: CASSLGQSMNTEAFF.

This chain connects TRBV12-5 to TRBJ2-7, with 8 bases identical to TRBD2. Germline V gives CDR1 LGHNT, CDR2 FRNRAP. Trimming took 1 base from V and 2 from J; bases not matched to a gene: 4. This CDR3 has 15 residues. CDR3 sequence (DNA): TGTGCTAGTGGTTTGGGTCTGGGACTAGCCTACGAGCAGTACTTC. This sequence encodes CASGLGLGLAYEQYF. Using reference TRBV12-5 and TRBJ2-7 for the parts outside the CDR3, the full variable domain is DARVTQTPRHKVTEMGQEVTMRCQPILGHNTVFWYRQTMMQGLELLAYFRNRAPLDDSGMPKDRFSAEMPDATLATLKIQPSEPRDSAVYFCASGLGLGLAYEQYFGPGTRLTVT.

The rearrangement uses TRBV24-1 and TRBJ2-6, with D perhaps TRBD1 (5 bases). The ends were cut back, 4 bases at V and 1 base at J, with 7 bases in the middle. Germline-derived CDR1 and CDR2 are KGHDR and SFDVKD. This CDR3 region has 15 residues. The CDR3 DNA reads TGTGCCACCAGTGACGGACAATCTGGGGCCAACGTCCTGACTTTC. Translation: CATSDGQSGANVLTF.

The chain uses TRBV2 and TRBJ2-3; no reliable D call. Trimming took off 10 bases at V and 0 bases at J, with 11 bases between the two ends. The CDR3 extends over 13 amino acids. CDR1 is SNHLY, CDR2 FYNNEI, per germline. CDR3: CATNMGSTDTQYF. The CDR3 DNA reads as TGTGCCACCAACATGGGCAGCACAGATACGCAGTATTTT.

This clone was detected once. The CDR3 here is CASKRDTEAFF. Here the CDR3 DNA reads TGTGCCAGCAAGAGGGACACTGAAGCTTTCTTT. The chain joins TRBV12-3 or TRBV12-4 to TRBJ1-1; D is ambiguous. Trimming pared 7 bases from V and 3 bases from J, leaving 6 bases between. This CDR3 has 11 amino acids.

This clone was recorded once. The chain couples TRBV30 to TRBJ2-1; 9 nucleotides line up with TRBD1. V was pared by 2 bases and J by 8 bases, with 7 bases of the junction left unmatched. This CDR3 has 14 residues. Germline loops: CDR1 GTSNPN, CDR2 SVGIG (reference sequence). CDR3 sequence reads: CAWSFRDRDDEQFF. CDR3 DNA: TGTGCCTGGAGTTTCCGGGACAGGGACGATGAGCAGTTCTTC.

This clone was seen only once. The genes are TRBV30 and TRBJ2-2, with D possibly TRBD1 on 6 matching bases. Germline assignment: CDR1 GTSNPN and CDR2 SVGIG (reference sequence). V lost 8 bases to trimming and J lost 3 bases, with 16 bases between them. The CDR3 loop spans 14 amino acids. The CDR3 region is CAGGDGTYTGELFF. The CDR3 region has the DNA TGTGCCGGGGGAGACGGGACATACACCGGGGAGCTGTTTTTT.

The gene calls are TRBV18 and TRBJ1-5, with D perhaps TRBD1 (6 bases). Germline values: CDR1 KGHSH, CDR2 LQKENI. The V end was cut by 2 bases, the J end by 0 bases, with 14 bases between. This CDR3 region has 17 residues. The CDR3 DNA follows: TGTGCCAGCTCACCAGATCCAGGGGAATATAGCAATCAGCCCCAGCATTTT. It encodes CASSPDPGEYSNQPQHF.

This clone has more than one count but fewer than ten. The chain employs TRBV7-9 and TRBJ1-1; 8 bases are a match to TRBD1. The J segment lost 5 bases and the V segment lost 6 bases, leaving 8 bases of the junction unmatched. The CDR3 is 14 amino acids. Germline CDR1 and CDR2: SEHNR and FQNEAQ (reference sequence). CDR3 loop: CASRSRDRSTEAFF. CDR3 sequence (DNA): TGTGCCAGCAGAAGCCGGGACAGGAGTACTGAAGCTTTCTTT.

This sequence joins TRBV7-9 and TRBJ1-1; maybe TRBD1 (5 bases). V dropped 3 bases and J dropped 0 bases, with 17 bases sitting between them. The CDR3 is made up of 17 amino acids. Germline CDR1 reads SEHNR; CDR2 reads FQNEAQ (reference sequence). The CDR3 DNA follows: TGTGCCAGCAGCTTGAGTGGGTCGACAGCCATGAACACTGAAGCTTTCTTT. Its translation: CASSLSGSTAMNTEAFF.

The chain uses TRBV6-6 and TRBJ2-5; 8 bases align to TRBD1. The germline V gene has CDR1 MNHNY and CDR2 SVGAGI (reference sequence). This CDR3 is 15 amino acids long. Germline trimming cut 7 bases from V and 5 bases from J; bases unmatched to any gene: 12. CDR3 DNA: TGTGCCAGCAACCCCCTGGGACAGGCGACCGAGACCCAGTACTTC. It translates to CASNPLGQATETQYF.

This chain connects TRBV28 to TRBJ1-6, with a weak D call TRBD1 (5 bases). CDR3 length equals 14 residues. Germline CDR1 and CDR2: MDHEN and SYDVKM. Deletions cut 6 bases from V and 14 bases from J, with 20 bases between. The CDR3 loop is CASSTPTSTASLHF. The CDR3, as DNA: TGTGCCAGCAGCACCCCCACCTCGACAGCCTCCCTCCACTTT.